These 21 T cell receptor beta chains share one sample of origin, sequenced in a study of cytomegalovirus exposure and HLA in healthy donors. The PCR was carried out with 60 Vbeta primers and 13 Jbeta primers. Data came from immunoSEQ multiplex PCR; TCRdb stores just in-frame clones and leaves some out. This sample carries 210,000 or so clones, about four fifths of them seen once, and the ten largest clones take roughly 10%. The sequencing sample was made of PBMCs. The source of these receptors is a woman between 45 and 60 years old in good health and CMV-seropositive.

The chain uses TRBV18 and TRBJ2-7; D gene uncertain. V lost 1 base and J 4 bases, leaving 5 bases between the germline ends. Germline V CDR1 and CDR2: KGHSH, LQKENI. The CDR3 sequence is 12 residues long. CDR3 nucleotides: TGTGCCAGCTCACCACGCCAGTACGAGCAGTACTTC. It codes for CASSPRQYEQYF.

The V and J genes are TRBV11-3 and TRBJ2-7, with TRBD1 matching 10 bases. Per the germline V gene, CDR1 is SGHNT and CDR2 is YENEEA. With V trimmed by 4 bases and J by 4 bases, 7 bases remained unmatched. CDR3 length: 15 residues. The CDR3 nucleotides are TGTGCCAGCAGCTCGAACCGGGACAGGGGTTACGAGCAGTACTTC. It codes for CASSSNRDRGYEQYF. The full variable domain, with the rest looked up from reference TRBV11-3 and TRBJ2-7, is EAGVVQSPRYKIIEKKQPVAFWCNPISGHNTLYWYLQNLGQGPELLIRYENEEAVDDSQLPKDRFSAERLKGVDSTLKIQPAELGDSAVYLCASSSNRDRGYEQYFGPGTRLTVT.

V usage is TRBV4-1 and J usage is TRBJ2-3, with TRBD1 as a possible D gene (6 bases). The CDR3 runs to 18 residues. Per germline, CDR1 MGHRA and CDR2 YSYEKL. The V end lost 0 bases, the J end lost 0 bases, and 16 bases lay between the germline ends. CDR3 sequence reads: CASSQDRRSQGSTDTQYF. The CDR3 DNA is TGCGCCAGCAGCCAAGATCGGAGAAGCCAGGGGAGCACAGATACGCAGTATTTT.

This rearrangement joins TRBV2 to TRBJ1-4; no reliable D call. Trimming pared 2 bases from V and 3 bases from J, leaving 10 bases between. In germline, CDR1 is SNHLY, CDR2 FYNNEI. There are 15 residues in the CDR3. The CDR3 DNA follows: TGTGCCAGCAGTGAAAACGGCGGATCTAATGAAAAACTGTTTTTT. This encodes CASSENGGSNEKLFF.

This clone was observed a single time. The rearrangement joins TRBV7-3 to TRBJ2-7, with 10 bases lining up with TRBD1. V shed 1 base, J shed 7 bases, and the junction held 16 bases outside the gene matches. This CDR3 has 18 amino acids. Germline assignment: CDR1 SGHTA and CDR2 FQGTGA. The CDR3 reads CASSLIPTGGVITGEQYF. DNA for the CDR3: TGTGCCAGCAGCTTAATCCCGACAGGGGGCGTGATTACTGGAGAGCAGTACTTC.

The chain recombines TRBV27 with TRBJ2-7, with D possibly being TRBD1 (6 bases). Germline CDR1 and CDR2: MNHEY and SMNVEV (reference sequence). The V and J ends lost 5 bases and 6 bases respectively, with 8 bases between them. This CDR3 is built from 11 residues. CDR3 in DNA: TGTGCCAGCAGTCTAGGGGGCGAGCAGTACTTC. Its protein is CASSLGGEQYF.

The CDR3 bases are TGTGCCAGCAGTCAAAAGACAGGGATAACCTACGAGCAGTACTTC. It encodes CASSQKTGITYEQYF. The chain couples TRBV27 to TRBJ2-7; 7 bases are shared with TRBD1. The CDR3 covers 15 residues. V trimming: 5 bases; J trimming: 2 bases; junction bases outside the gene matches: 9. The germline gives CDR1 MNHEY, CDR2 SMNVEV (reference sequence).

This clone is a singleton in its sample. V usage is TRBV5-1 and J usage is TRBJ2-7; TRBD1 might be the D (5 bases). Trimming took off 0 bases at V and 7 bases at J, with 17 bases between the two ends. Germline V CDR1 and CDR2: SGHRS, YFSETQ. This CDR3 contains 15 residues. CDR3 residues: CASSLVVGPQGEQYF. CDR3 DNA: TGCGCCAGCAGCTTGGTGGTAGGGCCCCAGGGTGAGCAGTACTTC.

The V gene is TRBV4-2, the J gene TRBJ1-2; D gene unclear. V gave up 0 bases and J gave up 0 bases, with 17 bases separating them. Per germline, CDR1 LGHNA and CDR2 YNFKEQ. This CDR3 is 18 amino acids long. The CDR3 is CASSQDWTRSGANYGYTF. Here the CDR3 DNA reads TGTGCCAGCAGCCAAGATTGGACTCGGTCAGGCGCTAACTATGGCTACACCTTC.

The CDR3 nucleotides are TGTGCCAGCAGCGCACTAGGTGGAACTCGTGAGCAGTTCTTC. Translated: CASSALGGTREQFF. The chain is built from TRBV9 and TRBJ2-1, with D possibly being TRBD2 (5 bases). Trimming left V 3 bases short and J 9 bases short, with 16 bases between. The CDR3 covers 14 residues. Germline V gene lookup returns CDR1 SGDLS and CDR2 YYNGEE.

This clone has just one count. The gene calls are TRBV7-2 and TRBJ1-3, with 7 positions matching TRBD1. Germline CDR1 is SGHTA and CDR2 is FQGNSA. The CDR3 length is 14 residues. V lost 6 bases to trimming and J lost 8 bases; unmatched junction nucleotides: 10. CDR3: CASSPQGILDTIYF. Written as DNA, the CDR3 is TGTGCCAGCAGTCCACAGGGGATATTAGACACCATATATTTT. Supplemented by reference TRBV7-2 and TRBJ1-3, the full variable domain reads GAGVSQSPSNKVTEKGKDVELRCDPISGHTALYWYRQSLGQGLEFLIYFQGNSAPDKSGLPSDRFSAERTGGSVSTLTIQRTQQEDSAVYLCASSPQGILDTIYFGEGSWLTVV.

The chain couples TRBV30 to TRBJ2-5; the D gene is possibly TRBD2 (5 bases). The CDR3 loop spans 14 amino acids. The V gene lost 2 bases and the J gene lost 0 bases, with 10 bases spanning the gap. From germline, CDR1 is GTSNPN and CDR2 SVGIG (reference sequence). The CDR3 here is CAWSSPDYQETQYF. The CDR3 bases are TGTGCCTGGAGTTCCCCGGACTACCAAGAGACCCAGTACTTC.

The V call is TRBV30, the J call TRBJ1-2; 10 bases agree with TRBD1. Germline assignment: CDR1 GTSNPN and CDR2 SVGIG (reference sequence). CDR3 length: 14 residues. V was pared by 1 base and J by 7 bases, with 6 bases of the junction left unmatched. CDR3 region: CAWSAGTGVGGYTF. CDR3 nucleotides: TGTGCCTGGAGTGCGGGGACAGGGGTAGGTGGCTACACCTTC.

V gene TRBV5-8 combines with J gene TRBJ2-5; the match to TRBD2 covers 7 bases. With 9 bases clipped from V and 0 bases from J, the junction kept 8 bases outside the gene matches. CDR3 size: 14 residues. Per the germline V gene, CDR1 is SGHTS and CDR2 is YDEGEE. The CDR3 nucleotides are TGTGCCATCAACCGGCGGGAGTACCAAGAGACCCAGTACTTC. Translated: CAINRREYQETQYF.

The chain couples TRBV19 to TRBJ2-1; TRBD2 might be the D (6 bases). Germline V lookup: CDR1 LNHDA, CDR2 SQIVND (reference sequence). V lost 3 bases, J lost 8 bases, and 11 bases lay in between. CDR3 size: 13 residues. CDR3 DNA: TGTGCCAGTAGTATCTGGGGGGTAGATGAGCAGTTCTTC. As protein: CASSIWGVDEQFF.

In its sample, this clone was seen a few times. The chain employs TRBV4-3 and TRBJ2-7; a weak D match, TRBD1 (5 bases). Deletions cut 4 bases from V and 2 bases from J, with 12 bases between. Germline lookup yields CDR1 LGHNA and CDR2 YSLEER. There are 14 residues in the CDR3. Written as DNA, the CDR3 is TGCGCCAGCAGCCGAAAGGCAGGGACCTACGAGCAGTACTTC. It encodes CASSRKAGTYEQYF.

V gene TRBV19 combines with J gene TRBJ2-2; no clear D gene. V was cut by 3 bases and J by 1 base, with 6 bases left in between. Looked up from germline, CDR1 is LNHDA and CDR2 is SQIVND (reference sequence). The CDR3 is 14 residues long. This CDR3 reads CASSMAGNTGELFF. Here the CDR3 DNA reads TGTGCCAGTAGTATGGCTGGGAACACCGGGGAGCTGTTTTTT. Filled out from reference TRBV19 and TRBJ2-2, the complete variable domain reads DGGITQSPKYLFRKEGQNVTLSCEQNLNHDAMYWYRQDPGQGLRLIYYSQIVNDFQKGDIAEGYSVSREKKESFPLTVTSAQKNPTAFYLCASSMAGNTGELFFGEGSRLTVL.

This chain connects TRBV5-1 to TRBJ2-7; tentatively, D is TRBD2 (6 bases). This CDR3 is built from 13 residues. With 3 bases removed from V and 1 base from J, the gap between germline ends came to 8 bases. The germline V gene has CDR1 SGHRS and CDR2 YFSETQ. The CDR3 nucleotides read TGCGCCAGCAGCTCCGGACTATCCTACGAGCAGTACTTC. Its translation: CASSSGLSYEQYF.

The chain carries TRBV11-2 and TRBJ1-6; no firm D call. The CDR3 is made up of 16 amino acids. In germline, CDR1 is SGHAT, CDR2 FQNNGV. V lost 3 bases, J lost 0 bases, and 9 bases lay in between. As DNA, the CDR3 is TGTGCCAGCAGCTTCTTAGTCTACTCCTATAATTCACCCCTCCACTTT. Encoded protein: CASSFLVYSYNSPLHF. Based on the CDR3 plus reference TRBV11-2 and TRBJ1-6, the full variable domain is EAGVAQSPRYKIIEKRQSVAFWCNPISGHATLYWYQQILGQGPKLLIQFQNNGVVDDSQLPKDRFSAERLKGVDSTLKIQPAKLEDSAVYLCASSFLVYSYNSPLHFGNGTRLTVT.

The chain recombines TRBV30 with TRBJ1-1; tentatively, D is TRBD1 (6 bases). V gave up 2 bases and J gave up 3 bases, with 13 bases separating them. Looked up from germline, CDR1 is GTSNPN and CDR2 is SVGIG (reference sequence). The CDR3 is 14 amino acids. CDR3 region: CAWSKQGGDTEAFF. The CDR3, as DNA: TGTGCCTGGAGTAAACAAGGGGGTGACACTGAAGCTTTCTTT.

This chain connects TRBV4-3 to TRBJ1-1; D possibly corresponds to TRBD1 (6 bases). V was cut by 3 bases and J by 5 bases, with 13 bases left in between. The CDR3 extends over 14 amino acids. The germline V gene encodes CDR1 LGHNA and CDR2 YSLEER. The CDR3 nucleotides read TGCGCCAGCAGCCACCGCAGGGGAGGGACTGAAGCTTTCTTT. The encoded protein is CASSHRRGGTEAFF.